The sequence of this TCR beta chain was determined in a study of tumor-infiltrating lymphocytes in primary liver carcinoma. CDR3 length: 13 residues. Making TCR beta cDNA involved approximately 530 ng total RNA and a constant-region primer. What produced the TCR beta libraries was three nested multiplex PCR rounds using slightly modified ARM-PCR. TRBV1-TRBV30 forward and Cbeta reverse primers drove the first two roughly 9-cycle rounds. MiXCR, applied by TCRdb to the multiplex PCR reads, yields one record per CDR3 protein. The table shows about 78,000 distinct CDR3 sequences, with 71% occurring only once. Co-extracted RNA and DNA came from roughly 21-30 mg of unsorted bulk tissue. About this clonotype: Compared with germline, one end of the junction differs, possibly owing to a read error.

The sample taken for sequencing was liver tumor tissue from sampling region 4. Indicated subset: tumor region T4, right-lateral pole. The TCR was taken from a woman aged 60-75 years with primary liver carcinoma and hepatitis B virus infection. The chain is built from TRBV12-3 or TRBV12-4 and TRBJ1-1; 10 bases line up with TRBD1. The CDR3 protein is CASRRTGGTEAFF. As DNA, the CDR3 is TGTGCTAGCAGAAGGACAGGGGGCACTGAAGCTTTCTTT.